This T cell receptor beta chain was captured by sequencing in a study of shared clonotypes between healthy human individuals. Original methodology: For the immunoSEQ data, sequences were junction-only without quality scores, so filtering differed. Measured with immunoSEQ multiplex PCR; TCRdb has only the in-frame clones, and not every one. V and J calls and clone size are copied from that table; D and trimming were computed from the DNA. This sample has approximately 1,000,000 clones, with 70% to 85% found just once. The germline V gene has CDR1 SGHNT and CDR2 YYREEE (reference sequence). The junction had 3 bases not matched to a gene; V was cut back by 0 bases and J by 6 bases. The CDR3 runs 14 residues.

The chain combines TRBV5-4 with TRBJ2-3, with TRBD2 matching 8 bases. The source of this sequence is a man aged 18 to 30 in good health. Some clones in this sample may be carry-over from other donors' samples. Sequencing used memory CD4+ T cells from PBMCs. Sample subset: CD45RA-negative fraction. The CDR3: CASSLGLAWDTQYF. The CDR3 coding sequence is TGTGCCAGCAGCTTGGGACTAGCGTGGGATACGCAGTATTTT.